The entry below gives a single T cell receptor beta chain sequence along with its context. What this receptor recognizes is not known. No much larger clone exists at a distance of one base, and base qualities are not known. Reading from cysteine to phenylalanine, the CDR3 counts 14 amino acids. Of all the DNA, just the CDR3 is kept, 42 bases in frame from base 1. The germline V gene (reference sequence) yields MNHEY for CDR1 and SMNVEV for CDR2. Cut back by 4 bases and 6 bases, the V and J ends lie 13 bases apart. This record comes from a study of shared clonotypes between healthy human individuals (dated by TCRdb to 2018 to 2020). Study-wide context: A couple of women and a few men aged 18 to 49 years were included in the cohort. For each donor, CD4 naive and CD4 memory were each run on three plates, CD8 naive on two plates, and CD8 memory on one plate. To estimate repertoire size and how much clonotypes are shared between individuals, the study performed deep sequencing of blood TCR repertoires from a handful of healthy adults. To increase sequencing depth and limit assay-specific biases, different laboratories used diverse techniques to prepare libraries and sequence TCR repertoires. Leukapheresis yielded between about 0.9 and 10 billion PBMCs per donor. General findings and caveats noted by the study authors: Sampling was limited to blood, and TCR repertoires in tissue likely differ from TCR repertoires in blood. Across a handful of donors, approximately 4.6% of naive CD4, roughly 3.5% of naive CD8, under 2.5% of memory CD4, and under 0.45% of memory CD8 clonotypes were shared. Compared with non-shared clonotypes, clonotypes shared by all four sorted-subset donors had higher generation probabilities. Even with the large sequencing depth, rarefaction of the sorted-subset datasets indicated that sequencing was incomplete. Larger estimated clonotype richness was generally found for naive subsets than for memory subsets. Pairwise subsampling indicated that sequencing depth was expected to affect the degree of clonotype sharing among donors. The genetic and exposure-history diversity represented was limited by the small number of donors.

CD8 naive samples consisted of CD45RO-negative cells that were positively selected for CCR7, yielding a CD45RA+CCR7+ population without TemRA cells. The donors were healthy, HIV-negative adults with no recently reported acute infections or vaccinations. All donors were Caucasian adults living in Nashville, Tennessee, USA. Blood was obtained by leukapheresis, after which PBMCs were separated by Ficoll-Histopaque density gradient centrifugation and cryopreserved in liquid nitrogen vapor phase. Analytical flow cytometry was used to check the purity and quantity of every magnetically sorted T cell population. Each sorted fraction had its genomic DNA isolated and then quantified by UV absorbance on a Nanodrop 2000c. TCR CDR3 regions were amplified from genomic DNA by multiplex PCR using the deep immunoSEQ assay. Extracted genomic DNA from each cell subset was distributed evenly across all wells of several immunoSEQ 96-well plates, and each plate was treated as a replicate. Each replicate PCR for sorted subsets received about 200 ng genomic DNA, equal to about 30,000 T cell genomes. The purified libraries were quantified using a Qubit 3.0 fluorometer, sized with a Bioanalyzer 2100, and then quantified again using the KAPA Library Quantification kit. Every immunoSEQ 96-well plate was sequenced on a separate single-read 150-cycle Illumina NextSeq 550 flow cell. In the source study's methods: The immunoSEQ output contained only junctional sequences without quality scores, so filtering could not match that applied to full-length reads. Sequences were annotated with PyIR, a Python wrapper for IgBLAST v1.9, using IMGT germline references to assign V/J genes and CDR3. Reads with weak V/J assignments (E-value above 1e-6), missing CDR3, stop codons, out-of-frame junctions, or ambiguous translated residues were removed. A V3J clonotype was defined by an identical inferred V gene, J gene, and CDR3 amino acid sequence. The percentage overlap between two repertoires was calculated by dividing the number of shared unique clonotypes by the size of the smaller repertoire. Repertoire richness was assessed with RTK rarefaction, the Chao1 estimator, and Recon v2.1 estimates of unobserved clonotypes. Generation probabilities for all TCRbeta clonotypes obtained by the gDNA method from several donors were computed using OLGA. The table comes from immuneACCESS by way of TCRdb, which keeps in-frame sequences with V and J called. Part of the clones is missing from these tables; in studies checked, under half for an unresolved V gene and the rest for unknown reasons. Clone size and the V and J calls come from that table; the DNA yielded D and trimming. The sample table shows around 2,000,000 clones, and over 85% are seen once. 1.2% of the sample rests with the top ten.

The receptor comes from a man younger than 35 in good health. The chain joins TRBV27 to TRBJ1-3; no D segment can be confidently identified. Input material: naive CD8+ T cells sorted from blood. In light of the paper, this sample's cell subset or site label describes: CD45RA+CCR7+. The CDR3 protein is CASSSLGSLNTIYF. Read as DNA, the sequence is TGTGCCAGCAGTTCCCTAGGCAGCTTAAACACCATATATTTT.